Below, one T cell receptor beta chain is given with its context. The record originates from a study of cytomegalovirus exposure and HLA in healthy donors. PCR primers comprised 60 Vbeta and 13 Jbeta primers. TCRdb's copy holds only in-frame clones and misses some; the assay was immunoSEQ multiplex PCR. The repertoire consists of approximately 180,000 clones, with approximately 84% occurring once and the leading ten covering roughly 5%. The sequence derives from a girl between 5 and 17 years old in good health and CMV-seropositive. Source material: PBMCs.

The CDR3 DNA reads TGCAGCGTTTCCTACGGGTACGAGCAGTACTTC. It yields the protein CSVSYGYEQYF. The chain uses TRBV29-1 and TRBJ2-7; D not resolved. The CDR3 loop spans 11 amino acids. Germline values: CDR1 SQVTM, CDR2 ANQGSEA. Trimming pared 5 bases from V and 4 bases from J, leaving 9 bases between.